This T cell receptor beta chain derives from a study of response to subunit inactivated influenza vaccine. Study findings and constraints: Authors suggested that a seasonal influenza vaccination recruits few new T cells each time.

About this clonotype itself: Antigen specificity is unknown.

TCRdb reprocessed the RT-PCR reads with MiXCR, giving one entry per CDR3 protein. The repertoire holds about 780,000 distinct CDR3 sequences, with approximately 17% as singletons. The germline V gene has CDR1 SEHNR and CDR2 FQNEAQ (reference sequence). The CDR3 length is 14 residues. V gave up 4 bases and J gave up 3 bases; unmatched junction bases: 6. This TCR was sampled from a man between 45 and 60 years old who received an inactivated influenza vaccine. The input for sequencing was PBMCs from blood, taken about 5 days after vaccination. This rearrangement joins TRBV7-9 to TRBJ2-7, with 7 bases matching TRBD1. The CDR3 DNA follows: TGTGCCAGCAGCTCCATAGGACAGGACTACGAGCAGTACTTC. Translating it yields CASSSIGQDYEQYF.